This is a list of T cell receptor beta chains from one sample in a study of T cells in Graves' hyperthyroidism and ophthalmopathy. TCRdb re-called the multiplex PCR reads with MiXCR, one entry per CDR3 protein. The repertoire holds some 510,000 distinct CDR3 sequences, with 20% as singletons. The material sequenced was blood. The receptors come from a man younger than 35 with Graves' hyperthyroidism. Each CDR3 is given with its conserved first and last residue. The D gene is left open where the match is weak. Where a row states a size, it is once, few, many or the class of an expanded clone; other rows omit it.

many	TRBV7-9	.	TRBJ1-1	TGTGCCAGCAGCGACACAATGAACACTGAAGCTTTCTTT	CASSDTMNTEAFF
many	TRBV19	.	TRBJ1-2	TGTGCCAGTAGTTTTGGATGGAGCGACGGCTACACCTTC	CASSFGWSDGYTF
few	TRBV19	TRBD1	TRBJ2-2	TGTGCCAGTAGTACGGACAGGGCAGGCACCGGGGAGCTGTTTTTT	CASSTDRAGTGELFF
many	TRBV2	.	TRBJ2-7	TGTGCCAGCGCCCCGGGGGAGGGACAGGAGGCTTTACACGAGCAGTACTTC	CASAPGEGQEALHEQYF
many	TRBV11-2	.	TRBJ1-1	TGTGCCAGCAGCCACCCGTCCGGCACGAACACTGAAGCTTTCTTT	CASSHPSGTNTEAFF
many	TRBV6-1	.	TRBJ1-2	TGTGCCAGCAGTGCCTACAGAGGTGGCTACACCTTC	CASSAYRGGYTF
.	TRBV27	.	TRBJ2-7	TGTGCCAGCAGGCCTTCGGGGGGCCACTCCTACGAGCAGTACTTC	CASRPSGGHSYEQYF
many	TRBV11-3	.	TRBJ1-5	TGTGCCAGCAGCCTAGCCCCGAATCAGCCCCAGCATTTT	CASSLAPNQPQHF
.	TRBV15	.	TRBJ1-1	TGTGCCACCAGCAGAGATCTGGGGAGAGGAACTGAAGCTTTCTTT	CATSRDLGRGTEAFF
many	TRBV20-1	.	TRBJ1-5	TGCAGTGCTAGCCCCGGGTCGGGCCAGCCCCAGCATTTT	CSASPGSGQPQHF
many	TRBV24-1	.	TRBJ2-5	TGTGCCACCAGTGGGGAGACCCAGTACTTC	CATSGETQYF
many	TRBV5-1	.	TRBJ2-5	TGCGCCAGCAGCTCAGGGGGGACAGCCTCACCTCAAGAGACCCAGTACTTC	CASSSGGTASPQETQYF
many	TRBV28	.	TRBJ1-5	TGTGCCAGCAGTTTATTGGCAGGTGGACTCAATCAGCCCCAGCATTTT	CASSLLAGGLNQPQHF
few	TRBV20-1	TRBD2	TRBJ2-2	TGCAGTGCTAGAGATCCTCGACTAGCGCCGAACACCGGGGAGCTGTTTTTT	CSARDPRLAPNTGELFF
many	TRBV20-1	.	TRBJ2-5	TGCAGTGCTAGAACTAGTTTAGAGACCCAGTACTTC	CSARTSLETQYF
.	TRBV18	.	TRBJ1-1	TGTGCCAGCTCACCAAAGGCCGGCAACACTGAAGCTTTCTTT	CASSPKAGNTEAFF
many	TRBV11-1	.	TRBJ2-2	TGTGCCAGCAGCTTGGGGAACGCGAACACCGGGGAGCTGTTTTTT	CASSLGNANTGELFF
.	TRBV16	.	TRBJ2-2	TGTGCCAGCACCACATTACCGGGAACCACTGGGGAGCTGTTTTTT	CASTTLPGTTGELFF
few	TRBV30	.	TRBJ1-6	TGTGCCTGGAGGGGACCTTCGAGGAATTCACCCCTCCACTTT	CAWRGPSRNSPLHF
many	TRBV19	.	TRBJ1-1	TGTGCCAGTAGTCCCCGGCAGCATGGAGCTTTCTTT	CASSPRQHGAFF
many	TRBV6-1	.	TRBJ1-2	TGTGCCAGCAGTGAAGAGGGAGTCGGGGGCTACACCTTC	CASSEEGVGGYTF
few	TRBV28	TRBD1	TRBJ2-7	TGTGCCAGCGGGGACAGGGAATACGAGCAGTACTTC	CASGDREYEQYF
many	TRBV12-3/TRBV12-4	.	TRBJ2-7	TGTGCCAGCAGTTTTACCCTAGGCCACGAGCAGTACTTC	CASSFTLGHEQYF
many	TRBV20-1	TRBD1	TRBJ1-2	TGCAGTGTGCGGGACAGGGCCATCGATGGCTACACCTTC	CSVRDRAIDGYTF
few	TRBV9	.	TRBJ1-1	TGTGCCAGCAGCGTAGCTACAGGGATGAACACTGAAGCTTTCTTT	CASSVATGMNTEAFF
many	TRBV20-1	TRBD1	TRBJ1-2	TGCAGTGCTAGAGGTCAGGGGGTTAACTATGGCTACACCTTC	CSARGQGVNYGYTF
few	TRBV2	.	TRBJ1-5	TGTGCCAGCGGCGGGGACACACGGAGCAATCAGCCCCAGCATTTT	CASGGDTRSNQPQHF
.	TRBV4-1	.	TRBJ1-5	TGCGCCAGCAGCCAAGGCTACCAGGGAAGGCGCAATCAGCCCCAGCATTTT	CASSQGYQGRRNQPQHF